This TCR beta chain was recorded in a study of beta chain features in type 1 diabetes. Study-wide background: When patients were set against healthy donors, age, gender and cell yields were similar.

Sequencing targeted expressed TCRB transcripts, as all isolated RNA had been reverse transcribed. TCRdb keeps only in-frame clones here, not all; method: immunoSEQ multiplex PCR. The sample has hundreds of thousands of clones; about 9.3% are singletons. CDR1 and CDR2 from the germline V gene are GTSNPN and SVGIG (reference sequence). The CDR3 extends over 13 amino acids. V shed 2 bases and J shed 7 bases, with 14 bases lying between them. The genes are TRBV30 and TRBJ1-2; D remains unclear. Sequencing was performed on naive CD4+ T cells from blood. The source is a woman in her late teens or twenties in good health. As DNA, the CDR3 is TGTGCCTGGAGTCTAAGCCAGGAGGGTGGCTACACCTTC. It translates to CAWSLSQEGGYTF. The variable domain in full, with the rest retrieved from reference TRBV30 and TRBJ1-2, is SQTIHQWPATLVQPVGSPLSLECTVEGTSNPNLYWYRQAAGRGLQLLFYSVGIGQISSEVPQNLSASRPQDRQFILSSKKLLLSDSGFYLCAWSLSQEGGYTFGSGTRLTVV.